This T cell receptor beta chain stems from a study of shared clonotypes between healthy human individuals. The study's findings and limits: A few donors held around 5% of naive CD4 clonotypes in common.

Sorted-subset replicate PCRs used about 190 ng of genomic DNA. This amount corresponded to about 30,000 T cell genomes. Repertoires were generated with immunoSEQ multiplex PCR, while TCRdb's copy carries only in-frame clones and drops some. The sample records 2 million to 2.5 million clones, 85% to 95% being singletons. The germline gives CDR1 SGHNT, CDR2 YYREEE (reference sequence). CDR3 length equals 15 residues. The ends were cut back, 4 bases at V and 6 bases at J, with 20 bases in the middle. This clone appeared a single time. The antigen remains unidentified. The rearrangement uses TRBV5-4 and TRBJ2-7; tentative D call: TRBD1 (6 bases). The sequence was obtained from a man younger than 30 in good health. Some clones in this sample may be carry-over from other donors' samples. The sample comprised naive CD4+ T cells from PBMCs. Subset specified: CD45RA+ positively selected. Here the CDR3 reads CASSPGDTRAFEQYF. The DNA of the CDR3 is TGTGCCAGCAGCCCAGGGGACACCCGAGCGTTCGAGCAGTACTTC.